This T cell receptor (beta chain) is from a study of OX40 agonist ivuxolimab in advanced cancers. Generated by immunoSEQ multiplex PCR, the TCRdb table keeps only in-frame clones and is missing some. The sample yields 70,000 or so clones, approximately 92% seen once. The length of the CDR3 is 15 residues. Germline V gene data show CDR1 as MGHRA and CDR2 as YSYEKL. The V end lost 0 bases, the J end lost 5 bases, and 11 bases lay between the germline ends. The sequencing used CD4+ or CD8+ T cells sorted from blood, collected in a trial of the OX40 agonist ivuxolimab. This chain connects TRBV4-1 to TRBJ1-5; D is ambiguous. The TCR originated in an adult with an advanced solid tumor such as melanoma, head and neck, liver or kidney cancer. CDR3 sequence reads: CASSQEPGADQPQHF. The CDR3 DNA reads as TGCGCCAGCAGCCAAGAGCCGGGTGCAGATCAGCCCCAGCATTTT.